The T cell receptor beta chain under discussion was sequenced for a study of Graves' ophthalmopathy and Graves' hyperthyroidism. RNA transcripts yielded amplified TCR beta CDR3 regions. An opening RT-PCR round employed HTBI primers and preceded a second-round multiplex PCR. TCRdb re-analysed the multiplex PCR reads in MiXCR, keeping a single row per CDR3 protein. The sample has roughly 1.1 million distinct CDR3 sequences, approximately 35% seen once. CDR1 and CDR2 (germline): DFQATT, SNEGSKA (reference sequence). The CDR3 has 14 residues. The V end was cut by 0 bases, the J end by 0 bases, with 8 bases between.

The sample taken for sequencing was peripheral blood or thyroid tissue (not recorded which). The genes are TRBV20-1 and TRBJ1-1; D uncertain. This sequence originates from an adult man with Graves' hyperthyroidism. The CDR3 sequence: CSAREAAMNTEAFF. The CDR3 DNA reads TGCAGTGCTAGAGAAGCAGCCATGAACACTGAAGCTTTCTTT.